This T cell receptor beta chain came from a study of post-analysis software for immune sequencing data. Findings of the study overall: Controls showed significantly higher normalized Chao1 diversity than did multiple sclerosis patients. By F measure, strong co-clustering occurred among samples prepared in the same batch. Patients showed TRBV5-6, TRBV5-1 and TRBV20-1 among 4 or 5 TRBV segments more frequent than in controls.

Germline CDR1 is DFQATT and CDR2 is SNEGSKA (reference sequence). The CDR3 spans 11 residues. The V end lost 3 bases, the J end lost 6 bases, and 6 bases lay between the germline ends. This clonotype was seen a handful of times. Its specificity is unknown. Every TCR beta cDNA library bore unique molecular identifiers. Yield was about 500,000 cDNA molecules from around 1 to 9.1 million T cells. TCRdb reanalysed the PCR reads using MiXCR and keeps one entry per CDR3 protein. Here the sample spans about 820,000 distinct CDR3 sequences, under 70% being singletons. This clonotype was obtained from a girl between 10 and 17 years old with multiple sclerosis. This chain uses TRBV20-1 with TRBJ2-1; D unresolved. The specimen was blood. As DNA, the CDR3 is TGCAGTGCTAGTTTTACCAATGAGCAGTTCTTC. Its protein product is CSASFTNEQFF.